This is a list of T cell receptor beta chains from one sample in a study of a mutant IDH1 vaccine in newly diagnosed glioma. The antigens these receptors bind are not known. Only in-frame clones appear in the TCRdb table, and some are missing; sequencing was by immunoSEQ multiplex PCR. The table shows 55,000 to 65,000 clones, with 84% occurring only once. The source material was PBMCs, sampled from a glioma patient whose treatment included an IDH1 peptide vaccine. All receptors come from a man aged 30-40 years with glioma. The CDR3 runs from the conserved cysteine through the conserved F or W. The order of the fields is D gene, CDR3 length, clone size, J gene, V gene, CDR3 protein, CDR3 DNA. D genes are given only for firm matches. Clone size is given for some rows only: seen once, a few or many times, or a class if the clone is expanded.

d_gene: .; len: 15; abundance: .; j_gene: TRBJ1-5; v_gene: TRBV27; CDR3aa: CASSLHTGDNQPQHF; CDR3nt: TGTGCCAGCAGTTTACATACGGGGGACAATCAGCCCCAGCATTTT
d_gene: TRBD1; len: 16; abundance: .; j_gene: TRBJ2-1; v_gene: TRBV7-9; CDR3aa: CASTGGQGSSYNEQFF; CDR3nt: TGTGCCAGCACAGGGGGACAGGGGTCCTCCTACAATGAGCAGTTCTTC
d_gene: .; len: 12; abundance: .; j_gene: TRBJ1-1; v_gene: TRBV6-5; CDR3aa: CASSFPGEAAFF; CDR3nt: TGTGCCAGCAGTTTCCCGGGGGAGGCGGCTTTCTTT
d_gene: TRBD1; len: 19; abundance: .; j_gene: TRBJ1-5; v_gene: TRBV5-6; CDR3aa: CASSLAGQGVGYSNQPQHF; CDR3nt: TGTGCCAGCAGCTTGGCGGGACAGGGGGTGGGTTATAGCAATCAGCCCCAGCATTTT
d_gene: .; len: 16; abundance: .; j_gene: TRBJ1-2; v_gene: TRBV28; CDR3aa: CASSFSGLPPGYGYTF; CDR3nt: TGTGCCAGCAGTTTTTCCGGCCTCCCACCCGGGTATGGCTACACCTTC
d_gene: TRBD1; len: 14; abundance: .; j_gene: TRBJ1-5; v_gene: TRBV6-1; CDR3aa: CASSGQGGNQPQHF; CDR3nt: TGTGCCAGCAGCGGACAGGGGGGCAATCAGCCCCAGCATTTT
d_gene: .; len: 15; abundance: .; j_gene: TRBJ2-7; v_gene: TRBV6-6; CDR3aa: CASSYSSGTPYEQYF; CDR3nt: TGTGCCAGCAGTTACTCATCAGGGACTCCCTACGAGCAGTACTTC
d_gene: TRBD1; len: 20; abundance: once; j_gene: TRBJ1-5; v_gene: TRBV9; CDR3aa: CARPRCGTENRPDGNQPQHF; CDR3nt: TGTGCCAGACCTCGATGCGGGACAGAGAACCGACCAGACGGCAATCAGCCCCAGCATTTT
d_gene: TRBD2; len: 14; abundance: .; j_gene: TRBJ2-1; v_gene: TRBV6-6; CDR3aa: CASRGGIWAAEQFF; CDR3nt: TGTGCCAGCAGGGGGGGGATTTGGGCGGCTGAGCAGTTCTTC
d_gene: .; len: 16; abundance: .; j_gene: TRBJ2-7; v_gene: TRBV10-3; CDR3aa: CAISEGGAGTSYEQYF; CDR3nt: TGTGCCATCAGTGAGGGCGGGGCGGGGACGTCCTACGAGCAGTACTTC
d_gene: .; len: 12; abundance: .; j_gene: TRBJ2-7; v_gene: TRBV6-1; CDR3aa: CASEKPGIEQYF; CDR3nt: TGTGCCAGCGAGAAGCCAGGGATCGAGCAGTACTTC
d_gene: .; len: 13; abundance: .; j_gene: TRBJ1-1; v_gene: TRBV19; CDR3aa: CASSIDRDTEAFF; CDR3nt: TGTGCCAGTAGTATAGATCGGGACACTGAAGCTTTCTTT
d_gene: .; len: 16; abundance: .; j_gene: TRBJ1-6; v_gene: TRBV28; CDR3aa: CASSSSGALRHAPLHF; CDR3nt: TGTGCCAGCAGTTCCTCGGGGGCCCTCCGCCACGCACCCCTCCACTTT
d_gene: .; len: 15; abundance: few; j_gene: TRBJ1-6; v_gene: TRBV7-8; CDR3aa: CASSLAQGVNSPLHF; CDR3nt: TGTGCCAGCAGCTTAGCACAGGGTGTTAATTCACCCCTCCACTTT
d_gene: .; len: 19; abundance: .; j_gene: TRBJ2-4; v_gene: TRBV5-1; CDR3aa: CASSLGTVSFGLAKNIQYF; CDR3nt: TGCGCCAGCAGCTTGGGTACCGTATCGTTCGGGCTAGCCAAAAACATTCAGTACTTC
d_gene: TRBD2; len: 16; abundance: .; j_gene: TRBJ2-1; v_gene: TRBV15; CDR3aa: CATSRLAGKKYNEQFF; CDR3nt: TGTGCCACCAGCAGACTAGCGGGGAAGAAATACAATGAGCAGTTCTTC
d_gene: .; len: 16; abundance: .; j_gene: TRBJ2-7; v_gene: TRBV4-2; CDR3aa: CASSQDIQGPPYEQYF; CDR3nt: TGTGCCAGCAGCCAAGATATTCAGGGGCCGCCCTACGAGCAGTACTTC
d_gene: .; len: 15; abundance: .; j_gene: TRBJ1-1; v_gene: TRBV21-1; CDR3aa: CASSPNLTGDTEAFF; CDR3nt: TGTGCCAGCAGCCCCAACTTAACAGGGGACACTGAAGCTTTCTTT
d_gene: .; len: 13; abundance: .; j_gene: TRBJ2-7; v_gene: TRBV2; CDR3aa: CASSEREGQEQYF; CDR3nt: TGTGCCAGCAGTGAAAGGGAGGGACAGGAGCAGTACTTC
d_gene: TRBD2; len: 15; abundance: .; j_gene: TRBJ2-3; v_gene: TRBV18; CDR3aa: CASSPLAGSTDTQYF; CDR3nt: TGTGCCAGCTCACCTCTAGCGGGAAGCACAGATACGCAGTATTTT
d_gene: TRBD1; len: 15; abundance: .; j_gene: TRBJ1-4; v_gene: TRBV28; CDR3aa: CASSPNRGVGEKLFF; CDR3nt: TGTGCCAGCAGTCCTAACAGGGGGGTGGGTGAAAAACTGTTTTTT
d_gene: TRBD2; len: 20; abundance: .; j_gene: TRBJ2-6; v_gene: TRBV19; CDR3aa: CASSAIMGGVLITGANVLTF; CDR3nt: TGTGCCAGTAGCGCCATCATGGGAGGGGTTCTCATCACTGGGGCCAACGTCCTGACTTTC
d_gene: TRBD1; len: 16; abundance: .; j_gene: TRBJ2-2; v_gene: TRBV11-2; CDR3aa: CASSGRDRGATGELFF; CDR3nt: TGTGCCAGCAGCGGTAGGGACAGGGGAGCCACCGGGGAGCTGTTTTTT